This passage covers 21 T cell receptor beta chains from one sample sequenced in a study of early T cells in non-severe SARS-CoV-2 infection. A single record per CDR3 protein comes from TCRdb applying MiXCR to the 5' RACE reads. Here the sample spans over 70,000 distinct CDR3 sequences, about 15% being singletons. Here the sequenced sample was whole blood, taken at baseline. Receptors originate from an adult who was a healthcare worker with PCR-confirmed SARS-CoV-2 infection or an uninfected control (not recorded which).

The chain links TRBV5-1 to TRBJ1-2; tentatively, D is TRBD1 (5 bases). The CDR3 totals 15 residues. The ends were cut back, 0 bases at V and 4 bases at J, with 13 bases in the middle. The germline gives CDR1 SGHRS, CDR2 YFSETQ. The CDR3 region is CASSLAVDGTYGYTF. The DNA for the CDR3 is TGCGCCAGCAGCTTGGCGGTGGACGGGACCTATGGCTACACCTTC.

J is TRBJ1-2 and V is TRBV2, with a tentative D call TRBD1 (5 bases). The CDR3 has 15 residues. CDR1 and CDR2 from the germline V gene are SNHLY and FYNNEI. Trimming left V 5 bases short and J 8 bases short, with 21 bases between. CDR3 sequence reads: CASSSDRDSSRGYTF. Here the CDR3 DNA reads TGTGCCAGCAGTTCCGACCGGGACTCAAGCAGAGGCTACACCTTC.

In its sample, this clonotype was seen a few times. The rearrangement links TRBV4-2 to TRBJ2-1; the match to TRBD2 covers 10 bases. V gave up 4 bases and J gave up 7 bases; unmatched junction bases: 10. Germline lookup yields CDR1 LGHNA and CDR2 YNFKEQ. This CDR3 is built from 16 residues. CDR3 DNA: TGTGCCAGCAGCCTGGGACTAGCGAACCTTCGGAATGAGCAGTTCTTC. It encodes CASSLGLANLRNEQFF.

This clonotype has just a few counts. The genes are TRBV11-2 and TRBJ2-7; TRBD1 agrees at 9 bases. Germline CDR1 reads SGHAT; CDR2 reads FQNNGV. The V and J ends lost 5 bases and 5 bases, in that order; junction bases with no gene match: 10. The CDR3 has 15 amino acids. The CDR3 loop reads CASSAGRGQGNEQYF. The DNA for the CDR3 is TGTGCCAGCAGCGCCGGCCGCGGACAGGGGAACGAGCAGTACTTC.

This clonotype was picked up many times. The chain joins TRBV7-9 to TRBJ1-5; 9 bases align to TRBD1. This CDR3 has 15 residues. Germline V CDR1 and CDR2: SEHNR, FQNEAQ (reference sequence). V trimming: 6 bases; J trimming: 4 bases; junction bases outside the gene matches: 7. DNA of the CDR3: TGTGCCAGCAGTTCCGGGACAGGGATTAATCAGCCCCAGCATTTT. It codes for CASSSGTGINQPQHF.

This clonotype came up a few times. The chain uses TRBV5-4 and TRBJ2-3; TRBD2 is a possible D gene (7 bases). Germline CDR1 and CDR2: SGHNT and YYREEE (reference sequence). The CDR3 consists of 18 residues. V was pared by 3 bases and J by 1 base, with 21 bases between. This CDR3 is CASSSSGREGVGTDTQYF. DNA of the CDR3: TGTGCCAGCAGCTCCTCGGGGAGGGAGGGGGTTGGCACAGATACGCAGTATTTT.

The chain couples TRBV28 to TRBJ2-1; 11 nucleotides agree with TRBD2. V shed 9 bases and J 4 bases; nucleotides not matched to a gene: 11. Germline loops: CDR1 MDHEN, CDR2 SYDVKM. The CDR3 length is 16 residues. CDR3 DNA sequence: TGTGCCAGTTGGGGCGGGACTAGCGGTGTTTACAATGAGCAGTTCTTC. Translation: CASWGGTSGVYNEQFF.

V is TRBV3-1 and J is TRBJ2-7, with 8 bases fitting TRBD2. V lost 4 bases to trimming and J lost 0 bases; unmatched junction nucleotides: 8. CDR1 and CDR2 from the germline V gene are LGHDT and YNNKEL (reference sequence). The CDR3 is made up of 16 amino acids. As DNA, the CDR3 is TGTGCCAGCAGCCCTACGGGACTAGGGATCTCCTACGAGCAGTACTTC. Its translation is CASSPTGLGISYEQYF.

This clonotype was seen ten or more times. This chain connects TRBV11-1 to TRBJ2-1; 9 nucleotides agree with TRBD1. Germline loops: CDR1 SGHAT, CDR2 FQDESV (reference sequence). V trimming: 0 bases; J trimming: 12 bases; junction bases outside the gene matches: 6. This CDR3 spans 14 amino acids. CDR3 in amino acids: CASSLAEGQGPQFF. CDR3 sequence (DNA): TGTGCCAGCAGCTTAGCGGAGGGACAGGGCCCGCAGTTCTTC.

This clonotype was counted many times. The chain joins TRBV10-2 to TRBJ2-5; 7 bases agree with TRBD2. J was trimmed by 5 bases and V by 11 bases; bases with no gene match: 11. The CDR3 length is 13 residues. Germline values: CDR1 WSHSY, CDR2 SAAADI. The CDR3 loop is CAVKGLADETQYF. As DNA, the CDR3 is TGCGCCGTCAAGGGCCTAGCGGACGAGACCCAGTACTTC.

This clonotype was observed many times. This sequence joins TRBV5-4 and TRBJ1-6; a weak D match, TRBD1 (5 bases). With 4 bases removed from V and 5 bases from J, the gap between germline ends came to 10 bases. Per the germline V gene, CDR1 is SGHNT and CDR2 is YYREEE (reference sequence). The CDR3 runs 14 residues. The CDR3 region is CASSQGRNNSPLHF. The CDR3 region has the DNA TGTGCCAGCAGCCAGGGTAGAAATAATTCACCCCTCCACTTT. The whole variable domain, filled in from reference TRBV5-4 and TRBJ1-6, reads ETGVTQSPTHLIKTRGQQVTLRCSSQSGHNTVSWYQQALGQGPQFIFQYYREEENGRGNFPPRFSGLQFPNYSSELNVNALELDDSALYLCASSQGRNNSPLHFGNGTRLTVT.

The V call is TRBV19, the J call TRBJ2-7; 9 bases map to TRBD1. The CDR3 sequence is 15 residues long. The junction had 9 bases not matched to a gene; V was cut back by 4 bases and J by 5 bases. Germline-derived CDR1 and CDR2 are LNHDA and SQIVND (reference sequence). CDR3: CASSTGQGRRNEQYF. Written as DNA, the CDR3 is TGTGCCAGTAGTACCGGACAGGGGAGGAGGAACGAGCAGTACTTC.

This chain joins TRBV20-1 and TRBJ2-7; possibly TRBD2 for D (5 bases). CDR3 length: 15 residues. Per germline, CDR1 DFQATT and CDR2 SNEGSKA (reference sequence). V lost 0 bases, J lost 6 bases, and 18 bases lay in between. CDR3: CSARDGKDSLAEQYF. The CDR3 nucleotides are TGCAGTGCTAGAGATGGAAAGGACTCCCTGGCCGAGCAGTACTTC.

The sample holds many counts of this clonotype. The chain combines TRBV28 with TRBJ2-7; D gene unclear. V dropped 5 bases and J dropped 0 bases, with 14 bases sitting between them. There are 15 residues in the CDR3. Germline loops: CDR1 MDHEN, CDR2 SYDVKM. The CDR3 sequence is CASSTTRRSSYEQYF. The DNA for the CDR3 is TGTGCCAGCAGTACTACACGAAGGAGCTCCTACGAGCAGTACTTC.

This clonotype showed up just a few times. This chain connects TRBV5-5 to TRBJ2-7; 11 bases match TRBD1. CDR3 size: 14 residues. The trim removed 4 bases at V and 6 bases at J, leaving 6 bases unmatched. Per germline, CDR1 SGHKS and CDR2 YYEKEE (reference sequence). CDR3 sequence: CASSVGQGAGEQYF. The CDR3 DNA reads TGTGCCAGCAGCGTCGGACAGGGGGCCGGCGAGCAGTACTTC. Using reference TRBV5-5 and TRBJ2-7 for the parts outside the CDR3, the full variable domain is DAGVTQSPTHLIKTRGQQVTLRCSPISGHKSVSWYQQVLGQGPQFIFQYYEKEERGRGNFPDRFSARQFPNYSSELNVNALLLGDSALYLCASSVGQGAGEQYFGPGTRLTVT.

This clonotype was seen a handful of times. The chain carries TRBV7-2 and TRBJ2-2, with D perhaps matching TRBD2 (5 bases). Trimming took off 6 bases at V and 6 bases at J, with 17 bases between the two ends. The CDR3 loop spans 15 amino acids. Germline V gene lookup returns CDR1 SGHTA and CDR2 FQGNSA. As DNA, the CDR3 is TGTGCCAGCAGGCCCGTAGGAGGAGTTTCCGGGGAGCTGTTTTTT. This gives the protein CASRPVGGVSGELFF.

This rearrangement joins TRBV6-5 to TRBJ2-6; possible D gene TRBD1, 5 bases. The CDR3 runs to 15 residues. Trimming shortened V by 2 bases and J by 2 bases, and 7 bases separated the two germline ends. From germline, CDR1 is MNHEY and CDR2 SVGAGI. The CDR3 DNA reads as TGTGCCAGCAGTTACAGGGGAACTGGGGCCAACGTCCTGACTTTC. It specifies CASSYRGTGANVLTF.

Many counts were recorded for this clonotype. The chain uses TRBV28 and TRBJ2-5, with 8 bases matching TRBD1. Germline values: CDR1 MDHEN, CDR2 SYDVKM. This CDR3 has 17 residues. V lost 4 bases, J lost 2 bases, and 12 bases stayed unmatched. CDR3: CASSSPRTGWRQETQYF. CDR3 DNA: TGTGCCAGCAGTTCACCCCGGACAGGGTGGAGGCAAGAGACCCAGTACTTC.

This chain links TRBV7-8 with TRBJ2-3; tentatively, D is TRBD2 (5 bases). This CDR3 has 16 amino acids. CDR1 and CDR2 from the germline V gene are SGHVS and FQNEAQ. The V gene lost 5 bases and the J gene lost 1 base, with 16 bases spanning the gap. Here the CDR3 reads CASSPTERSRTDTQYF. As DNA, the CDR3 is TGTGCCAGCAGCCCGACTGAGCGGAGCCGCACAGATACGCAGTATTTT.

The chain carries TRBV20-1 and TRBJ2-1; D not certain. The CDR3 spans 13 residues. V dropped 6 bases and J dropped 0 bases, with 9 bases sitting between them. Germline CDR1 DFQATT, CDR2 SNEGSKA (reference sequence). CDR3 DNA: TGCAGTGCGAAGCGTAGCTCCTACAATGAGCAGTTCTTC. Protein product: CSAKRSSYNEQFF.

The V call is TRBV6-5, the J call TRBJ2-1; 9 nucleotides line up with TRBD2. V shed 2 bases, J shed 6 bases, and the junction held 8 bases outside the gene matches. This CDR3 contains 16 residues. Germline CDR1 reads MNHEY; CDR2 reads SVGAGI. For the CDR3, the DNA is TGTGCCAGCAGTTACCTACCTAGCGGGACGATCAATGAGCAGTTCTTC. Translation gives CASSYLPSGTINEQFF.